Sequencing of this TCR beta chain was carried out in a study of blood T cell repertoires in COVID-19. Data came from immunoSEQ multiplex PCR; TCRdb stores just in-frame clones and leaves some out. The sample carries around 330,000 clones, over 85% recorded once. Germline V CDR1 and CDR2: SGHTA, FQGNSA. Trimming cost V 5 bases and J 5 bases, with 15 bases left between them. The CDR3 loop spans 14 amino acids. This clone appeared a single time. The chain has TRBV7-2 and TRBJ1-1; D is unresolved. This receptor was taken from a man in his sixties who had recovered from COVID-19. Sequencing was performed on PBMCs or T cells enriched from blood (not recorded which). The CDR3 spells CASSLDWGGTEAFF. DNA of the CDR3: TGTGCCAGCAGCCTGGATTGGGGAGGGACTGAAGCTTTCTTT.